The subject of this entry is one TCR beta chain. What it binds is not known. This record belongs to a study of T cell responses to AZD1222 COVID-19 vaccine. Study-level points and caveats: Repertoire samples came only from after the peak T cell response. The study reported that nearly half of spike-specific TCRs target unmutated variant regions. In a largely white British group with more females than males, clonal diversity was possibly underestimated. Following two doses of AZD1222, Spike-specific TCR breadth and depth rose.

Clones were read by immunoSEQ multiplex PCR, and TCRdb kept only the in-frame ones, dropping some. The repertoire holds about 150,000 clones, with roughly nine tenths as singletons. The V end was cut by 2 bases, the J end by 4 bases, with 8 bases between. CDR3 length equals 13 residues. Germline loops: CDR1 SGHTA, CDR2 FQGTGA. The chain joins TRBV7-3 to TRBJ1-2; unclear D gene. This sequence was found in an adult who had recovered from COVID-19. Source: peripheral blood, taken after recovery from COVID-19. The CDR3: CASSLREGYGYTF. DNA for the CDR3: TGTGCCAGCAGCTTACGAGAGGGCTATGGCTACACCTTC.